Listed below are T cell receptor beta chains from one sample, sequenced in a study of cytomegalovirus exposure and HLA in healthy donors. Sequencing was performed with immunoSEQ multiplex PCR; in TCRdb, only in-frame clones are kept and a portion is missing. This sample has some 150,000 clones; about 89% occur once, and the top ten carry over 3%. Sequencing input: PBMCs. These TCRs come from a woman aged 18-29 years in good health and CMV-seropositive. CDR3s include the opening cysteine and the closing phenylalanine or tryptophan. The D gene is left open where the match is weak. Size is stated for part of the rows, as once, few or many counts, or as a class when the clone is expanded.

CDR3 | DNA | size | V | D | J | length
CASSFGTSKETQYF | TGCGCCAGCAGCTTCGGGACTAGTAAAGAGACCCAGTACTTC | . | TRBV5-1 | TRBD2 | TRBJ2-5 | 14
CSVWTGGYEQFF | TGCAGCGTCTGGACAGGTGGGTATGAGCAGTTCTTC | . | TRBV29-1 | TRBD1 | TRBJ2-1 | 12
CASSYDKNTEAFF | TGTGCCAGTAGTTACGACAAGAACACTGAAGCTTTCTTT | few | TRBV19 | . | TRBJ1-1 | 13
CASSLVSLASYNEQFF | TGCGCCAGCAGCTTGGTAAGTCTAGCCTCCTACAATGAGCAGTTCTTC | . | TRBV5-1 | . | TRBJ2-1 | 16
CASSLGGLAGTNEQFF | TGCGCCAGCAGCTTAGGGGGACTAGCGGGAACCAATGAGCAGTTCTTC | . | TRBV5-1 | TRBD2 | TRBJ2-1 | 16
CASSLEGGAGQPQHF | TGCGCCAGCAGCTTGGAAGGGGGAGCCGGGCAGCCCCAGCATTTT | . | TRBV5-1 | . | TRBJ1-5 | 15
CASTTSGTSRNFQYF | TGTGCCAGTACCACTTCCGGGACTAGCCGAAATTTTCAGTACTTC | . | TRBV28 | TRBD2 | TRBJ2-7 | 15
CASSLEQGPYEQYF | TGTGCCAGCAGCTTGGAACAGGGGCCTTACGAGCAGTACTTC | . | TRBV5-4 | TRBD1 | TRBJ2-7 | 14
CASSLGLGGYNEQFF | TGTGCCAGCAGCTTAGGCCTAGGGGGATACAATGAGCAGTTCTTC | . | TRBV5-4 | . | TRBJ2-1 | 15
CASSLGQNTEAFF | TGTGCCAGCAGCCTGGGACAGAACACTGAAGCTTTCTTT | . | TRBV14 | . | TRBJ1-1 | 13